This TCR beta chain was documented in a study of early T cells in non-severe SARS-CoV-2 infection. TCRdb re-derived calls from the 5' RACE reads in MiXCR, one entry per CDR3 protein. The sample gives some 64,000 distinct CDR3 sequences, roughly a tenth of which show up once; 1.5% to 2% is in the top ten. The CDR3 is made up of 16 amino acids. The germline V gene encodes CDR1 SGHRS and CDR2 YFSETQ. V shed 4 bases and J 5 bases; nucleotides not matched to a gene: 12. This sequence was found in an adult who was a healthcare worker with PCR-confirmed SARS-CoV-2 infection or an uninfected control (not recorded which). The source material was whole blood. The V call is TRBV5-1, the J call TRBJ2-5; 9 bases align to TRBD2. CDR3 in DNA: TGCGCCAGCAGCCCGCCTGGTAGCGGGGGTCAGGAGACCCAGTACTTC. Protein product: CASSPPGSGGQETQYF.